The T cell receptor (beta chain) under discussion was sequenced for a study of tumour-infiltrating T cells in Burkitt lymphoma. On the study more broadly: Productive clonality predicted overall and progression-free survival.

This CDR3 has 15 residues. Per germline, CDR1 SGDLS and CDR2 YYNGEE. V lost 3 bases and J lost 2, with 12 bases in between. Assay: immunoSEQ multiplex PCR; the TCRdb copy retains only in-frame clones and omits some. The table has some 15,000 clones, roughly 79% seen once; the top ten hold 2.1%. This sequence was found in a human donor with diffuse large B-cell lymphoma. The chain recombines TRBV9 with TRBJ1-5; D might be TRBD1 (5 bases). Sequenced sample: tumor tissue. The CDR3 nucleotides are TGTGCCAGCAGCGAGACAGTTCCAGGCAATCAGCCCCAGCATTTT. It specifies CASSETVPGNQPQHF.